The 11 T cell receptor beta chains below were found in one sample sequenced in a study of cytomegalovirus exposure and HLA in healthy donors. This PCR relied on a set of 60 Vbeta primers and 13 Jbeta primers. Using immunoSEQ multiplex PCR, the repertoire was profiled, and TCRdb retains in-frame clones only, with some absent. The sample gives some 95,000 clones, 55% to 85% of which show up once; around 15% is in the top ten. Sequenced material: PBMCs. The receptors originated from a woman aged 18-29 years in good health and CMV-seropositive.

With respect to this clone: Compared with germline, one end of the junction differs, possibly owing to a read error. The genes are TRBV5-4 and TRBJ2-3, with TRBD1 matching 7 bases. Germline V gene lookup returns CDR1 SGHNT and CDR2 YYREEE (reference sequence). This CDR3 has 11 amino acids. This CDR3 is CASSLDRALHF. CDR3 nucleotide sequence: TGTGCCAGCAGTTTAGACAGGGCCTTGCATTTT.

CDR3 sequence (DNA): TGTGCCAGCAGCCCCCGGGGGGGCGGCTCCTACGAGCAGTACTTC. This gives the protein CASSPRGGGSYEQYF. This rearrangement joins TRBV9 to TRBJ2-7, with TRBD2 matching over 8 bases. CDR1 is SGDLS, CDR2 YYNGEE, per germline. The CDR3 runs 15 residues. Losses at the gene ends were 4 bases for V and 0 bases for J; bases not matched to a gene: 6.

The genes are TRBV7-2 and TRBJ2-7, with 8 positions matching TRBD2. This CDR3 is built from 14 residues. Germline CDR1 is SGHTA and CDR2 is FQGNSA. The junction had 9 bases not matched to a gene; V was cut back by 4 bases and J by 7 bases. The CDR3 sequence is CASSSAGGPSEQYF. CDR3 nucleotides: TGTGCCAGCAGCTCGGCGGGAGGCCCCTCGGAGCAGTACTTC.

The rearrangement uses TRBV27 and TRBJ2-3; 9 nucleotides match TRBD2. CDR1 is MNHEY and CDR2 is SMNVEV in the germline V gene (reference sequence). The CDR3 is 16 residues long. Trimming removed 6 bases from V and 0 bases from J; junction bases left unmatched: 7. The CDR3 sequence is CASRGREGLSTDTQYF. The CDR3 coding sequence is TGTGCCAGCAGGGGGCGGGAGGGCCTGAGCACAGATACGCAGTATTTT.

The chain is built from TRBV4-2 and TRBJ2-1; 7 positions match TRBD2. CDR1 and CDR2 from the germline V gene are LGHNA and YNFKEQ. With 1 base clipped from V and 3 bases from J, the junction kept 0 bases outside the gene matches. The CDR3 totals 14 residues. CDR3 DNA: TGTGCCAGCAGCCAAGGGGGGGGCTACAATGAGCAGTTCTTC. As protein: CASSQGGGYNEQFF.

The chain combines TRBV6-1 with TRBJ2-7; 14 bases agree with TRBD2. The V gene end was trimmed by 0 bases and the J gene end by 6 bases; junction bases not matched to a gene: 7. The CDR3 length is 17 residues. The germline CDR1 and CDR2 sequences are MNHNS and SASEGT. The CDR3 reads CASSEAAGTSGRFEQYF. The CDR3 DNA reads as TGTGCCAGCAGTGAAGCGGCCGGGACTAGCGGGAGATTCGAGCAGTACTTC.

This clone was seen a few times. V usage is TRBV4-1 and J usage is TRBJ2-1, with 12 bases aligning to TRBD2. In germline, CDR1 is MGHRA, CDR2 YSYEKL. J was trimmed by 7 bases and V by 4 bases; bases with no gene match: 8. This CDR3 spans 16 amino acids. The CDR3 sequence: CASSPLTSGGRNEQFF. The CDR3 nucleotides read TGCGCCAGCAGCCCGTTAACTAGCGGGGGGAGAAATGAGCAGTTCTTC.

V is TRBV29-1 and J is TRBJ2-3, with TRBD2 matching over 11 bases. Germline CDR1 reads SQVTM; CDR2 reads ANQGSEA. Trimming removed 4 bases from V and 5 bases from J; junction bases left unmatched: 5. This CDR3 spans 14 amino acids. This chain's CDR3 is CSVGIAGGIDTQYF. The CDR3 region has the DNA TGCAGCGTTGGGATAGCGGGAGGGATAGATACGCAGTATTTT.

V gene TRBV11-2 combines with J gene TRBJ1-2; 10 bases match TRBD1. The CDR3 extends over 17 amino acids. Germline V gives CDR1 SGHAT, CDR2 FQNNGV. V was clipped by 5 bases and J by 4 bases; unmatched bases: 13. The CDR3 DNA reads TGTGCCAGCAGCCACTTCCGGGACAGGGGTTCGGGCTATGGCTACACCTTC. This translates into CASSHFRDRGSGYGYTF.

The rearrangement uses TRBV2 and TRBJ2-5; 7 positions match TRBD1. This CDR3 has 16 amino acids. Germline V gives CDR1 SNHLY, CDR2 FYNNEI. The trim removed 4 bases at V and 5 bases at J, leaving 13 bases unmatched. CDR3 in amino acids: CASSAVSGTVGETQYF. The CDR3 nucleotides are TGTGCCAGCAGTGCGGTATCTGGGACAGTTGGGGAGACCCAGTACTTC.

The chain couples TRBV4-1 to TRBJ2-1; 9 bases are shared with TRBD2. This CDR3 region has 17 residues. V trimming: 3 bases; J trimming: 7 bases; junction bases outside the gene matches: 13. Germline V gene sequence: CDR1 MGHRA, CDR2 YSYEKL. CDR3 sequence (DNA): TGCGCCAGCAGCCATATGGGGGGCGGGAGGGCCGGGAATGAGCAGTTCTTC. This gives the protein CASSHMGGGRAGNEQFF.